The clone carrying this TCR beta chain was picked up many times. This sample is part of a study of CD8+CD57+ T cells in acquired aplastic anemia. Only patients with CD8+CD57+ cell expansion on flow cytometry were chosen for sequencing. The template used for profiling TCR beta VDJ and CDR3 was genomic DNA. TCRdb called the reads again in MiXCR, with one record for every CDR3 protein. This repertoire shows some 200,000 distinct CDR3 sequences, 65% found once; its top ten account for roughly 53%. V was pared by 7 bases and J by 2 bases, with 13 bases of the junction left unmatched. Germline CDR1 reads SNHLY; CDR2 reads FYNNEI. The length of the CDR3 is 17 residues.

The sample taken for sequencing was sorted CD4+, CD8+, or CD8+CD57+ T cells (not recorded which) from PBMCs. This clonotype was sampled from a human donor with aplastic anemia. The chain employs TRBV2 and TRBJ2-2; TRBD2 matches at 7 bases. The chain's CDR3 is CASTRTMAGVNTGELFF. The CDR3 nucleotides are TGTGCCAGCACCAGGACTATGGCGGGAGTCAACACCGGGGAGCTGTTTTTT.